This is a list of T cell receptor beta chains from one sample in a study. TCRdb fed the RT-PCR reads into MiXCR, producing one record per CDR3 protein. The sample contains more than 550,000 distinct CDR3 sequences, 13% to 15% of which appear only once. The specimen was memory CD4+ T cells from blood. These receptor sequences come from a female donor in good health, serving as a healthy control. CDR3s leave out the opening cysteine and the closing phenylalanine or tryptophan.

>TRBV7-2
ASSPKGVGRTDTQY
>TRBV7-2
ASSLTSYTEAF
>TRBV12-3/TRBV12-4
ASSLGFEAGNRF
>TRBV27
ASSERQGAQPQH
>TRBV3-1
ASSQGTGQNQPQH
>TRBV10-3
AISMTGDDTEAF
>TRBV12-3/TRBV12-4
ASSPDRLAGYNEQF
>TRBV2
ASGSILGTEAF
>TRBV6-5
ASSPNGREVREQY
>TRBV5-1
ASSTSDRGPYGYS
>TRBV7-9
ASSSNVGDLYNEQF
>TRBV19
ASSMPGQGPRQPQH
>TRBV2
ASSALAGNEQF
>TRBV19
ASSIVGYNQPQH
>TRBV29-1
SVGHPNTEAF
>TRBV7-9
ASSSGTFTQY
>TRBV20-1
SARSTREGGDEQF
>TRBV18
ASSPGTPEYYEQY